The clone carrying this TCR beta chain was picked up one time. This sample was taken from a study of blood T cell repertoires in COVID-19. Turning to the study itself: The study drew acute and convalescent COVID-19 samples from the United States, Italy and Spain. T cells, B-cell-depleted T cells, or PBMCs provided the cDNA or gDNA that served as material.

Germline V gene data show CDR1 as SGHKS and CDR2 as YYEKEE (reference sequence). This CDR3 is 12 amino acids long. J lost 6 bases, V lost 4 bases, and 2 bases had no gene match. Authors' methods: Cell counts per sample came from amplifying reference gene primers. TCRdb's table, derived via immunoSEQ multiplex PCR, lists solely in-frame clones and lacks some. V and J calls and clone size are given by that table; D and trimming were obtained from the DNA. This sample has around 65,000 clones, with about 82% found just once. The chain couples TRBV5-5 to TRBJ1-1, with 8 positions matching TRBD1. This receptor was taken from a human donor in a cohort sampled during active COVID-19. Material for sequencing was peripheral blood. This CDR3 is CASSADRAEAFF. The CDR3 DNA reads as TGTGCCAGCAGCGCGGACAGGGCTGAAGCTTTCTTT.